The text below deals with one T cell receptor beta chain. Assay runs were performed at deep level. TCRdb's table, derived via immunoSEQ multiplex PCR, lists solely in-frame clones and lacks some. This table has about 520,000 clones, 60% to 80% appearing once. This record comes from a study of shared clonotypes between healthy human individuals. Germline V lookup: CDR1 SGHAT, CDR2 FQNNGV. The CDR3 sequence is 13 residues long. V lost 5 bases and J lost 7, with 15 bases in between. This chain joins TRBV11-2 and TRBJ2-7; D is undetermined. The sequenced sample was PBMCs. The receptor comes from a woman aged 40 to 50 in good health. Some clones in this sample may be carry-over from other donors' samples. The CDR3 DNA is TGTGCCAGCAGCCAGGTCGGGCGACCTGAGCAGTACTTC. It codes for CASSQVGRPEQYF.